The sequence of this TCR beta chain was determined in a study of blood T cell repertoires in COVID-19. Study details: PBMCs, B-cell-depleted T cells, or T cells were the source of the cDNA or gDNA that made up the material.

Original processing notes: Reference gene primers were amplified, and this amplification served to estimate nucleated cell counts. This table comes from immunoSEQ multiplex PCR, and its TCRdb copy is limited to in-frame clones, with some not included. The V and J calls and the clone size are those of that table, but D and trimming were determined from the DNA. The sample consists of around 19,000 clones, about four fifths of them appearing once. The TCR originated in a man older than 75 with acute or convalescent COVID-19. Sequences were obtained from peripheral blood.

Written as DNA, the CDR3 is TGTGCCAGCAGTTTAGGTCGGGGTACAGATACGCAGTATTTT. The encoded protein is CASSLGRGTDTQYF. The rearrangement links TRBV27 to TRBJ2-3; perhaps TRBD2 as D (5 bases). The CDR3 runs 14 residues. Trimming cost V 2 bases and J 3 bases, with 9 bases left between them. CDR1 and CDR2 (germline): MNHEY, SMNVEV (reference sequence).